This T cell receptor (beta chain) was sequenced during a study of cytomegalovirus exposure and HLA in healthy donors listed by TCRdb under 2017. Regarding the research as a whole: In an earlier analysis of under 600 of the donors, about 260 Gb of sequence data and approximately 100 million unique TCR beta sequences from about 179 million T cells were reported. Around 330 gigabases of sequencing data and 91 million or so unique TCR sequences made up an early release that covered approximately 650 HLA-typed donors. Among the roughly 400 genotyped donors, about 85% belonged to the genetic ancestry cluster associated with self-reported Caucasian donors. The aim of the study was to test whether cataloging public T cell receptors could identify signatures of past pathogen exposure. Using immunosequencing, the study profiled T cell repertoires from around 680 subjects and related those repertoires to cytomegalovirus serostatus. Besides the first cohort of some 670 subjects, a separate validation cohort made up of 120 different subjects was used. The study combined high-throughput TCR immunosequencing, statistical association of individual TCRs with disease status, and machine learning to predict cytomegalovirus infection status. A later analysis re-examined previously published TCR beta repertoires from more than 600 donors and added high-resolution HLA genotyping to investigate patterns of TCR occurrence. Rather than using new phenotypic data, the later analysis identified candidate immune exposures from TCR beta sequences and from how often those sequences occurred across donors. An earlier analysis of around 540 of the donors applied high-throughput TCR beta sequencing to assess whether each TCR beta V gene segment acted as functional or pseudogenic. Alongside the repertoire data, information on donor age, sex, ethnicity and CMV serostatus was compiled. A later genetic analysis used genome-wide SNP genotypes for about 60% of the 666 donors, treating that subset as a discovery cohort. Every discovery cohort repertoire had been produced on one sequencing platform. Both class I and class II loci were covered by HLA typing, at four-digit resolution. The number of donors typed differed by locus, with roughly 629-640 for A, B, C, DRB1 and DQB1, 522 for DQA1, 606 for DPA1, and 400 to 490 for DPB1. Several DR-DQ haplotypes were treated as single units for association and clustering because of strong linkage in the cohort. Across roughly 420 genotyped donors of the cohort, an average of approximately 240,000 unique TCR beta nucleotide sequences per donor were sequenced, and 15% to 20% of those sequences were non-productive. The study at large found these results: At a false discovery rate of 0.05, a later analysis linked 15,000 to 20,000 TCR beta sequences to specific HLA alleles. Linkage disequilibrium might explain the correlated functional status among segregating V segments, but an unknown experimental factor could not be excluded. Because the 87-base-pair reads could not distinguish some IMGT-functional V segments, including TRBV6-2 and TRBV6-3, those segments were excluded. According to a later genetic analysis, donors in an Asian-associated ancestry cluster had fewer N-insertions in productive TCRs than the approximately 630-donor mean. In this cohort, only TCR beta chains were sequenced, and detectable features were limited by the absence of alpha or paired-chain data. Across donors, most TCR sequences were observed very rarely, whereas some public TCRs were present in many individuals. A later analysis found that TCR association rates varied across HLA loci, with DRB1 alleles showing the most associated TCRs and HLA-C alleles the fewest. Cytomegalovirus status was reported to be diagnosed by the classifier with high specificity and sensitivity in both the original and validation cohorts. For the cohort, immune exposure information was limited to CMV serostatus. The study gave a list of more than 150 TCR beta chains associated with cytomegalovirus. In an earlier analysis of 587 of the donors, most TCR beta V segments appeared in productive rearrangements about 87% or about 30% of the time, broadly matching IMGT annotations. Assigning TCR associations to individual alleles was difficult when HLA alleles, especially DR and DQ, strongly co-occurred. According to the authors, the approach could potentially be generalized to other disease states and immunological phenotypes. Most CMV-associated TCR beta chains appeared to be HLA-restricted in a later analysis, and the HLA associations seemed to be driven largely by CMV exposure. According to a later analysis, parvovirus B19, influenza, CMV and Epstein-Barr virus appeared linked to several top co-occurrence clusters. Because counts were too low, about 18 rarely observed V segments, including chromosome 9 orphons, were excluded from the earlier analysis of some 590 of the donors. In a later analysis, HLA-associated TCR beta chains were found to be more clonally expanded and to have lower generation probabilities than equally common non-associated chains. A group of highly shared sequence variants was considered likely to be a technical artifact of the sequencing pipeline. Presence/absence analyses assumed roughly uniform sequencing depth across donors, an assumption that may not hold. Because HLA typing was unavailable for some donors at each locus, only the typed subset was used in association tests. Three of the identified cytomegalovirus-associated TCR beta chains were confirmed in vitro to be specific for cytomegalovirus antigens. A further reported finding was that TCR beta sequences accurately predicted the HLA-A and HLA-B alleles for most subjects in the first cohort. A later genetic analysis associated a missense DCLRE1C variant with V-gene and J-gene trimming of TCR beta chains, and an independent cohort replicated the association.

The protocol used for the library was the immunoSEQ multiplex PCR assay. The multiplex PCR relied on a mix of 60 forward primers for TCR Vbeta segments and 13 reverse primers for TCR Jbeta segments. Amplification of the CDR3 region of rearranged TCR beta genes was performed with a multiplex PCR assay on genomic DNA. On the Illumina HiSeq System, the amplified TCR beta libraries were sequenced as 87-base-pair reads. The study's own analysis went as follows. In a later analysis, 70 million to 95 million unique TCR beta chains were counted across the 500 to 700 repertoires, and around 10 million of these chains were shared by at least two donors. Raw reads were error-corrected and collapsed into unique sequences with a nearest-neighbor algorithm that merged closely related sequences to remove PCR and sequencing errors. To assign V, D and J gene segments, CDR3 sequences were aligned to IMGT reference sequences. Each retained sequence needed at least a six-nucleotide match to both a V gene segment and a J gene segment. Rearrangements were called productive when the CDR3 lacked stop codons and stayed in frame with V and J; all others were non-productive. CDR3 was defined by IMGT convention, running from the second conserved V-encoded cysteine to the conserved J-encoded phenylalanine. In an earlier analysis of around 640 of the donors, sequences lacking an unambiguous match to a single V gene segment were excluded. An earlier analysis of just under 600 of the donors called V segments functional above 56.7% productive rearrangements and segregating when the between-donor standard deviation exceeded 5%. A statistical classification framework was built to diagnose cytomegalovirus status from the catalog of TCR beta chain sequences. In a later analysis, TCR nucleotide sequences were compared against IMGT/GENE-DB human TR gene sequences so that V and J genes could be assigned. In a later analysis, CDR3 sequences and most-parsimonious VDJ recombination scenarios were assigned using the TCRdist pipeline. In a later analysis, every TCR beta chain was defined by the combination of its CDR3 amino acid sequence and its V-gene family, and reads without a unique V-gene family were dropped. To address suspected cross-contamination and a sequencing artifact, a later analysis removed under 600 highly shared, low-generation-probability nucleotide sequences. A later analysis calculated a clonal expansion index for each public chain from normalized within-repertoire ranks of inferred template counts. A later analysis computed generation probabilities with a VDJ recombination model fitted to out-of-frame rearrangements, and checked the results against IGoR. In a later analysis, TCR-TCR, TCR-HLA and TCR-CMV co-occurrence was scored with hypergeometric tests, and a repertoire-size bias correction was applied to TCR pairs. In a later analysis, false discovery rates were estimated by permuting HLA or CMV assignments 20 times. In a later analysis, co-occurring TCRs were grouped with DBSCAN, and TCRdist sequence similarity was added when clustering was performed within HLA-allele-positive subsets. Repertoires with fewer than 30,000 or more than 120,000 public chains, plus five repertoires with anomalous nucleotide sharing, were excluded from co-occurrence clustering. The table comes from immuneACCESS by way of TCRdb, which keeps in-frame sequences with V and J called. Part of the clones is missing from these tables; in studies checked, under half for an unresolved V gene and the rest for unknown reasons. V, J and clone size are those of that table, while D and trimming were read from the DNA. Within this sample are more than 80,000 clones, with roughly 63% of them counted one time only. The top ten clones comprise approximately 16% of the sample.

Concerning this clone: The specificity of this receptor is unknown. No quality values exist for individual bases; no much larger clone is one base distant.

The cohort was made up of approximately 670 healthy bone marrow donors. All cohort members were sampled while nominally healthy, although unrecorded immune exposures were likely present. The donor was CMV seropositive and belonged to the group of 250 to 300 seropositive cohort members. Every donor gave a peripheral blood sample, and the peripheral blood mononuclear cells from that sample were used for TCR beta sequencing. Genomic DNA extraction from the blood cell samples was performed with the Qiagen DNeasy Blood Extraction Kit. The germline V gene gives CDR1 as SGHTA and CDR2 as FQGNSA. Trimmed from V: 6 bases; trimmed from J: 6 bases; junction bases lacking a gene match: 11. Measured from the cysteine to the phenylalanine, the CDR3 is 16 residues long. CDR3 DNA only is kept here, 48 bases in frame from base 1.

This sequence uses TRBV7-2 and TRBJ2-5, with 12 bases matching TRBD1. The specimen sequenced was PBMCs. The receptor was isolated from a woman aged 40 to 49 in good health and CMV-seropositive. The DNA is TGTGCCAGCAGAACTTTAGGGACAGGGGGCGCCCAGACCCAGTACTTC. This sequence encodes CASRTLGTGGAQTQYF.